Listed here are 18 T cell receptor beta chains from one sample, sequenced in a study of graft-versus-host responses after intestinal transplantation. The data were produced by immunoSEQ multiplex PCR, yet TCRdb's version contains in-frame clones alone and is incomplete. The repertoire holds about 89,000 clones, with roughly 93% as singletons. The antigens for these receptors are not known. The source material was unstimulated CD4+ T cells sorted from spleen or lymph node cells, sampled before transplant. The receptors were gathered from a human donor who was the organ donor for an intestinal transplant.

The sample holds one count of this clone. Within the sample, other DNA sequences also encode this same CDR3. The rearrangement joins TRBV19 to TRBJ2-1; 9 bases map to TRBD1. The J segment lost 7 bases and the V segment lost 8 bases, leaving 9 bases of the junction unmatched. The CDR3 has 14 residues. Germline assignment: CDR1 LNHDA and CDR2 SQIVND (reference sequence). CDR3 DNA sequence: TGTGCCAGTCGACAAGACGGGACAGGGAATGAGCAGTTCTTC. Its translation: CASRQDGTGNEQFF. The full variable domain, its missing parts supplied by reference TRBV19 and TRBJ2-1, is DGGITQSPKYLFRKEGQNVTLSCEQNLNHDAMYWYRQDPGQGLRLIYYSQIVNDFQKGDIAEGYSVSREKKESFPLTVTSAQKNPTAFYLCASRQDGTGNEQFFGPGTRLTVL.

CDR3 sequence: CASSLVAPWSTGELFF. For the CDR3, the DNA is TGTGCCAGCAGCTTAGTAGCACCGTGGTCCACCGGGGAGCTGTTTTTT. This chain uses TRBV7-8 with TRBJ2-2; D remains unclear. The CDR3 loop spans 16 amino acids. Per the germline V gene, CDR1 is SGHVS and CDR2 is FQNEAQ. Trimming took 1 base from V and 4 from J, leaving 13 bases between them.

This chain connects TRBV27 to TRBJ1-1, with a weak D call TRBD1 (6 bases). V shed 2 bases and J shed 5 bases, with 15 bases lying between them. CDR1 MNHEY and CDR2 SMNVEV come from the germline V gene (reference sequence). CDR3 size: 15 residues. In DNA form, the CDR3 reads TGTGCCAGCAGTTTAATCGGGGGCGCGGGGACTGAAGCTTTCTTT. Protein: CASSLIGGAGTEAFF.

This sequence joins TRBV18 and TRBJ1-2, with D tentatively TRBD1 (5 bases). V was clipped by 2 bases and J by 7 bases, with 20 bases between them. Germline CDR1 reads KGHSH; CDR2 reads LQKENI. This CDR3 spans 16 amino acids. The CDR3 loop reads CASSPSPQGSVSGYTF. CDR3 in DNA: TGTGCCAGCTCACCAAGTCCCCAGGGATCCGTCTCTGGCTACACCTTC.

The chain combines TRBV18 with TRBJ2-5, with D possibly being TRBD2 (6 bases). The CDR3 is made up of 13 amino acids. Germline-derived CDR1 and CDR2 are KGHSH and LQKENI. V was cut by 2 bases and J by 5 bases, with 9 bases left in between. CDR3 bases: TGTGCCAGCTCACCATCGGGGAGGGAGACCCAGTACTTC. Residues: CASSPSGRETQYF.

The J gene is TRBJ1-5, the V gene TRBV27, with D perhaps TRBD1 (6 bases). Germline V gene data show CDR1 as MNHEY and CDR2 as SMNVEV (reference sequence). The CDR3 is 14 amino acids. Trimming took off 6 bases at V and 2 bases at J, with 11 bases between the two ends. This chain's CDR3 is CASSLRGGNQPQHF. The CDR3 bases are TGTGCCAGCAGCCTCAGGGGAGGCAATCAGCCCCAGCATTTT.

V is TRBV9 and J is TRBJ1-1; D possibly corresponds to TRBD1 (6 bases). The CDR3 is 15 residues long. Germline V CDR1 and CDR2: SGDLS, YYNGEE. Trimming left V 2 bases short and J 1 base short, with 12 bases between. The CDR3 nucleotides are TGTGCCAGCAGCGTGTACAGGGTACCGAACACTGAAGCTTTCTTT. It is translated as CASSVYRVPNTEAFF.

The J gene is TRBJ2-1, the V gene TRBV6-4; 9 bases map to TRBD2. This CDR3 is built from 16 residues. Germline V gene data show CDR1 as MRHNA and CDR2 as SNTAGT. V lost 3 bases, J lost 3 bases, and 6 bases stayed unmatched. The CDR3 sequence: CASSDSAGGLYNEQFF. The CDR3 DNA reads TGTGCCAGCAGTGATTCGGCGGGGGGGCTCTACAATGAGCAGTTCTTC.

The rearrangement links TRBV5-1 to TRBJ2-7, with TRBD1 matching 7 bases. CDR1 and CDR2 (germline): SGHRS, YFSETQ. The junction had 4 bases not matched to a gene; V was cut back by 4 bases and J by 3 bases. There are 13 residues in the CDR3. The CDR3: CASSQTGSYEQYF. The CDR3 DNA is TGCGCCAGCAGCCAGACAGGGAGCTACGAGCAGTACTTC.

J is TRBJ2-7 and V is TRBV7-2; 7 bases fit TRBD1. Germline assignment: CDR1 SGHTA and CDR2 FQGNSA. The CDR3 extends over 14 amino acids. V gave up 1 base and J gave up 7 bases; unmatched junction bases: 7. CDR3 in amino acids: CASSLDRGPSEQYF. CDR3 bases: TGTGCCAGCAGCTTAGACAGGGGACCTTCAGAGCAGTACTTC.

This chain uses TRBV29-1 with TRBJ2-3, with a tentative D call TRBD1 (6 bases). Trimming took 3 bases from V and 0 from J, leaving 13 bases between them. Germline CDR1 reads SQVTM; CDR2 reads ANQGSEA. This CDR3 is 15 amino acids long. For the CDR3, the DNA is TGCAGCGTTGAGGGACAAGTGACTAGCACAGATACGCAGTATTTT. Translated: CSVEGQVTSTDTQYF.

A note on this clone: At one end, the junction sequence differs from germline, possibly due to a read error. V gene TRBV5-1 combines with J gene TRBJ2-1, with D perhaps TRBD2 (5 bases). CDR1 is SGHRS and CDR2 is YFSETQ in the germline V gene. The length of the CDR3 is 15 residues. Here the CDR3 DNA reads TGCACCAGCAGCACCATTCACTCGGGAAACAATGAGCAGTTCTTC. The encoded protein is CTSSTIHSGNNEQFF.

The gene calls are TRBV5-6 and TRBJ2-4; D perhaps matches TRBD1 (6 bases). The germline CDR1 and CDR2 sequences are SGHDT and YYEEEE. The CDR3 runs 12 residues. V lost 2 bases and J 14 bases, leaving 14 bases between the germline ends. The CDR3 DNA sequence: TGTGCCAGCAGCTTCAGTCAGGGGCTCGAGTACTTC. Protein: CASSFSQGLEYF.

The chain links TRBV7-9 to TRBJ2-3; possible D gene TRBD2, 5 bases. Trimming took 2 bases from V and 0 from J, leaving 6 bases between them. CDR3 length equals 14 residues. Germline loops: CDR1 SEHNR, CDR2 FQNEAQ (reference sequence). The CDR3 DNA is TGTGCCAGCAGCTTATCGGGGAGCACAGATACGCAGTATTTT. It yields the protein CASSLSGSTDTQYF.

This clone was recorded once. The chain uses TRBV13 and TRBJ1-5; unclear D gene. The ends were cut back, 5 bases at V and 5 bases at J, with 13 bases in the middle. Germline V lookup: CDR1 PRHDT, CDR2 FYEKMQ (reference sequence). The CDR3 runs to 14 residues. CDR3 loop: CASSPGPNHQPQHF. The CDR3 DNA follows: TGTGCCAGCAGCCCAGGACCCAACCATCAGCCCCAGCATTTT.

The chain uses TRBV19 and TRBJ2-3; TRBD2 aligns across 7 bases. The ends lost 8 bases at V and 0 bases at J; junction bases unmatched: 17. Germline CDR1 and CDR2: LNHDA and SQIVND (reference sequence). The CDR3 length is 18 residues. CDR3 protein: CASRPRVQSGVSTDTQYF. CDR3 coding DNA: TGTGCCAGTCGCCCCCGCGTTCAAAGCGGGGTTAGCACAGATACGCAGTATTTT.

The chain combines TRBV19 with TRBJ1-6; TRBD1 aligns across 7 bases. Per germline, CDR1 LNHDA and CDR2 SQIVND (reference sequence). The length of the CDR3 is 13 residues. V lost 8 bases, J lost 7 bases, and 5 bases stayed unmatched. CDR3: CASQGQTNSPLHF. For the CDR3, the DNA is TGTGCCAGTCAGGGACAGACGAATTCACCCCTCCACTTT. Based on the CDR3 plus reference TRBV19 and TRBJ1-6, the full variable domain is DGGITQSPKYLFRKEGQNVTLSCEQNLNHDAMYWYRQDPGQGLRLIYYSQIVNDFQKGDIAEGYSVSREKKESFPLTVTSAQKNPTAFYLCASQGQTNSPLHFGNGTRLTVT.

The table lists this clone with a count of one. V is TRBV5-1 and J is TRBJ2-7, with TRBD1 identical over 7 bases. V gave up 6 bases and J gave up 3 bases; unmatched junction bases: 9. This CDR3 comprises 14 residues. CDR1 SGHRS and CDR2 YFSETQ come from the germline V gene. The CDR3: CASTNRTGFYEQYF. DNA for the CDR3: TGCGCCAGCACGAATCGGACAGGCTTCTACGAGCAGTACTTC.